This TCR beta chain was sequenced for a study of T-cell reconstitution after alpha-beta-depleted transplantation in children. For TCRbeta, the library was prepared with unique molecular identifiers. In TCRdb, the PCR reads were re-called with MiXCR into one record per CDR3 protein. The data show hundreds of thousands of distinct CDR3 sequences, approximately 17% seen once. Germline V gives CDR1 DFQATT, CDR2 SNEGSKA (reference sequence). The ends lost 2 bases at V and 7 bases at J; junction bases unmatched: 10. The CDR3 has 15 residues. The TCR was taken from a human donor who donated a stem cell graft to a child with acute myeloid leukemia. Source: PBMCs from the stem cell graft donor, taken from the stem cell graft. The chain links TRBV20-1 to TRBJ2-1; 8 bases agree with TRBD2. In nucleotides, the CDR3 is TGCAGTGCTAGATTTAGCGGGGCGTCTTTTAATGAGCAGTTCTTC. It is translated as CSARFSGASFNEQFF.